These 9 T cell receptor beta chains originate from one sample sequenced in a study of T cell repertoires in cytomegalovirus infection. MiXCR was run by TCRdb on the reads, yielding one entry per CDR3 protein. Of over 200,000 distinct CDR3 sequences detected, roughly 15% appear once; the ten largest clones hold 8.8%. Sequencing was performed on PBMCs. Receptors originate from a human donor in good health (CMV status not recorded). Some clones in this sample may be carry-over from other donors' samples.

This clonotype was found many times. The V and J genes are TRBV6-2 or TRBV6-3 and TRBJ1-5; no clear D gene. The V and J ends lost 1 base and 1 base respectively, with 8 bases between them. From germline, CDR1 is MNHEY and CDR2 SVGEGT. The CDR3 spans 15 residues. The CDR3 loop reads CASSYWRTSNQPQHF. The CDR3, as DNA: TGTGCCAGCAGTTACTGGAGGACCAGCAATCAGCCCCAGCATTTT.

J is TRBJ2-7 and V is TRBV4-1; TRBD2 is a possible D gene (5 bases). V gave up 3 bases and J gave up 0 bases, with 15 bases separating them. The CDR3 is 16 residues long. Germline V gene sequence: CDR1 MGHRA, CDR2 YSYEKL. This CDR3 is CASSHDPRASSYEQYF. CDR3 DNA: TGCGCCAGCAGCCACGATCCGAGGGCCAGCTCCTACGAGCAGTACTTC.

The gene calls are TRBV14 and TRBJ2-5; a weak D match, TRBD2 (6 bases). This CDR3 has 14 amino acids. Per the germline V gene, CDR1 is SGHDN and CDR2 is FVKESK. V was cut by 4 bases and J by 8 bases, with 17 bases left in between. For the CDR3, the DNA is TGTGCCAGCAGCCCCCTGGGCGTCGGGGGAACCCAGTACTTC. Its translation is CASSPLGVGGTQYF. Full variable domain (missing parts from reference TRBV14 and TRBJ2-5): EAGVTQFPSHSVIEKGQTVTLRCDPISGHDNLYWYRRVMGKEIKFLLHFVKESKQDESGMPNNRFLAERTGGTYSTLKVQPAELEDSGVYFCASSPLGVGGTQYFGPGTRLLVL.

This clonotype was found many times. The rearrangement joins TRBV7-9 to TRBJ1-1; D gene unclear. CDR1 is SEHNR, CDR2 FQNEAQ, per germline (reference sequence). The V gene lost 1 base and the J gene lost 2 bases, with 8 bases spanning the gap. The CDR3 extends over 14 amino acids. The CDR3 DNA sequence: TGTGCCAGCAGCTTAGTCGCGGTTAACACTGAAGCTTTCTTT. Translated, it gives CASSLVAVNTEAFF.

This clonotype was recorded many times. The chain joins TRBV12-3 or TRBV12-4 to TRBJ2-5, with 7 bases that match TRBD1. This CDR3 region has 14 residues. J lost 2 bases, V lost 4 bases, and 4 bases had no gene match. CDR3 loop: CASSWDSLQETQYF. CDR3 bases: TGTGCCAGCAGTTGGGACAGTCTACAAGAGACCCAGTACTTC.

This clonotype has ten or more counts. The chain recombines TRBV7-2 with TRBJ2-7; the D is unclear. Deletions cut 4 bases from V and 6 bases from J, with 13 bases between. CDR3 length equals 13 residues. The germline V gene encodes CDR1 SGHTA and CDR2 FQGNSA. The DNA for the CDR3 is TGTGCCAGCAGCTCTACTCAGGCCGGCGAGCAGTACTTC. It yields the protein CASSSTQAGEQYF.

This clonotype was seen many times. V gene TRBV7-2 combines with J gene TRBJ2-7; no clear D. The CDR3 totals 14 residues. V lost 8 bases and J 3 bases, leaving 17 bases between the germline ends. CDR1 and CDR2 (germline): SGHTA, FQGNSA. Written as DNA, the CDR3 is TGTGCCAGCGGTAAGGGTGGGTCCTTCTACGAGCAGTACTTC. The encoded protein is CASGKGGSFYEQYF.

This clonotype was picked up many times. The chain links TRBV4-1 to TRBJ2-5, with TRBD2 identical over 10 bases. In germline, CDR1 is MGHRA, CDR2 YSYEKL. This CDR3 comprises 16 residues. Trimming at V came to 2 bases and at J to 2 bases, leaving 5 bases not matched to a gene. For the CDR3, the DNA is TGCGCCAGCAGCCAATTCAGGACTAGCGGACAAGAGACCCAGTACTTC. Translated, it gives CASSQFRTSGQETQYF.

This chain connects TRBV6-2 or TRBV6-3 to TRBJ2-2; D call uncertain. This CDR3 is 11 amino acids long. The germline CDR1 and CDR2 sequences are MNHEY and SVGEGT. The germline V and J ends were trimmed by 4 bases and 7 bases, with 4 bases remaining between them. For the CDR3, the DNA is TGTGCCAGCAGTTTATACGGGGAGCTGTTTTTT. Translated: CASSLYGELFF.